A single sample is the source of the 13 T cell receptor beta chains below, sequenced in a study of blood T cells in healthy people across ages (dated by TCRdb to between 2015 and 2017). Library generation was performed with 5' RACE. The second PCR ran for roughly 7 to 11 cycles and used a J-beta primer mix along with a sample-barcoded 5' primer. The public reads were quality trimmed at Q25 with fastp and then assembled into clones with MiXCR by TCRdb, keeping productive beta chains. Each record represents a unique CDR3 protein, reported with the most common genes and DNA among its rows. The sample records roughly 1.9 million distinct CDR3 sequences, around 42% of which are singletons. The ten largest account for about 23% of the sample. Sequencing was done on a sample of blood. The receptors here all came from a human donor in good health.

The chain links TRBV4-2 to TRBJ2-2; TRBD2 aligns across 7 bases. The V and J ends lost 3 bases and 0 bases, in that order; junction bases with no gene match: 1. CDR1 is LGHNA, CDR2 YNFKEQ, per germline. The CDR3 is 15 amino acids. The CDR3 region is CASSQGLPNTGELFF. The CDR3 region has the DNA TGTGCCAGCAGCCAGGGACTACCGAACACCGGGGAGCTGTTTTTT.

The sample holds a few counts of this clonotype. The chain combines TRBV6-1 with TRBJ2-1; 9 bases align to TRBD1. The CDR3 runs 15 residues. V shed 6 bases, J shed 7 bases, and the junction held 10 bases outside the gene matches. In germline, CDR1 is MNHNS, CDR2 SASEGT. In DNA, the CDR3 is TGTGCCAGCAGACGGACAGGGGAATCGGGGAATGAGCAGTTCTTC. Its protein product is CASRRTGESGNEQFF.

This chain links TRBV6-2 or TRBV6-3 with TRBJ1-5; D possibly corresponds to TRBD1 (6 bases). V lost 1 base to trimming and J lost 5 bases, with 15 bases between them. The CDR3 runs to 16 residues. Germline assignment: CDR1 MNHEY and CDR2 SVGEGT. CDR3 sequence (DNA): TGTGCCAGCAGTTACTTGGTCGGGACATTACATCAGCCCCAGCATTTT. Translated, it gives CASSYLVGTLHQPQHF.

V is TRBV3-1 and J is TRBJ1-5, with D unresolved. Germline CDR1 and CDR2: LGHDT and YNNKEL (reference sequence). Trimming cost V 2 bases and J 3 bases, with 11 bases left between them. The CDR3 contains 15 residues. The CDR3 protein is CASSQQGRVNQPQHF. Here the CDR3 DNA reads TGTGCCAGCAGCCAACAAGGACGGGTCAATCAGCCCCAGCATTTT.

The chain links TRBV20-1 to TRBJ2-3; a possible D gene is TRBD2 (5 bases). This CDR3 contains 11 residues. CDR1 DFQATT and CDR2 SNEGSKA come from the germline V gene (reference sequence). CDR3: CRAEVTDTQYF. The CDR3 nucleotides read TGCAGGGCGGAGGTGACAGATACGCAGTATTTT.

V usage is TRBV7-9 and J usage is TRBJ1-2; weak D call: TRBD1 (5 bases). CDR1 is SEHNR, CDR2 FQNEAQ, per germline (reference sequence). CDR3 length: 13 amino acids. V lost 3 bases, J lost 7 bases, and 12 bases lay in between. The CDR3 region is CASSFGRVGGYTF. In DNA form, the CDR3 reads TGTGCCAGCAGCTTTGGCAGGGTTGGTGGCTACACCTTC.

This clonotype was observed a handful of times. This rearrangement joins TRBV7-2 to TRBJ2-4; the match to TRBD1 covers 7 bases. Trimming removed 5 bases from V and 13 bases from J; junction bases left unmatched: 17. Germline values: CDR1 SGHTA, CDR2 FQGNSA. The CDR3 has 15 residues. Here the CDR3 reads CASSLRQGYLYEQYF. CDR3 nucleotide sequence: TGTGCCAGCAGCCTAAGACAGGGTTACCTCTATGAGCAGTACTTC.

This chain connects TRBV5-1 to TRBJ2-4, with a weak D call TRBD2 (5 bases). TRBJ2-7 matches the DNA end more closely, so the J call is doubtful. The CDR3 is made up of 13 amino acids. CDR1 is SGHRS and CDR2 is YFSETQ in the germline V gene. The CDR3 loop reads CASRREYGYEQYF. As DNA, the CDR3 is TGCGCCAGCAGGAGGGAATATGGGTACGAGCAGTACTTC.

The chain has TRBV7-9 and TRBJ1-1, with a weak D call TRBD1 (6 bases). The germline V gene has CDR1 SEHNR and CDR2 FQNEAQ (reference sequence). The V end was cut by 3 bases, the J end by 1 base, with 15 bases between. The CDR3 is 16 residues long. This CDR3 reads CASSFSGDIPNTEAFF. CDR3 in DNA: TGTGCCAGCAGCTTTTCAGGGGACATTCCGAACACTGAAGCTTTCTTT.

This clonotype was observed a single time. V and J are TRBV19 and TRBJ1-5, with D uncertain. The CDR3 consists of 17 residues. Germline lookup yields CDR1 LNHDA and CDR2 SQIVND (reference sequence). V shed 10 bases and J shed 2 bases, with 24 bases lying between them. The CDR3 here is CATKPAFKGVRNQPQHF. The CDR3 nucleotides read TGTGCCACGAAGCCAGCCTTCAAGGGAGTTCGCAATCAGCCCCAGCATTTT. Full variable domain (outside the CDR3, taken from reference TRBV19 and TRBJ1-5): DGGITQSPKYLFRKEGQNVTLSCEQNLNHDAMYWYRQDPGQGLRLIYYSQIVNDFQKGDIAEGYSVSREKKESFPLTVTSAQKNPTAFYLCATKPAFKGVRNQPQHFGDGTRLSIL.

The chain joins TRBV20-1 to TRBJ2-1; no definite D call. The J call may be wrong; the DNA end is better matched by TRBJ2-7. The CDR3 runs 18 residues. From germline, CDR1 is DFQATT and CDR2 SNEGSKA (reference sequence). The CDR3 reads CSARKVNPPLRSYNEQYF. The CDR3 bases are TGCAGTGCTAGAAAGGTCAATCCCCCCTTGCGTTCCTACAATGAGCAGTACTTC.

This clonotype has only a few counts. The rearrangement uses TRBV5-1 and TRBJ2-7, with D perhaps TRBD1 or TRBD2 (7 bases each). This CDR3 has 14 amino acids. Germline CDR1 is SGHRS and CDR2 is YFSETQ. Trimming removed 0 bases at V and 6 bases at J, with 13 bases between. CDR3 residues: CASSLGEGAREQYF. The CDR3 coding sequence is TGCGCCAGCAGCTTGGGGGAGGGGGCTCGCGAGCAGTACTTC.

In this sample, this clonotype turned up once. The CDR3 spells CASSSPGHQPQHF. The CDR3 DNA reads as TGTGCCAGCAGTTCCCCCGGCCATCAGCCCCAGCATTTT. This chain uses TRBV7-2 with TRBJ1-5; no definite D call. The V end lost 6 bases, the J end lost 5 bases, and 11 bases lay between the germline ends. Germline V gives CDR1 SGHTA, CDR2 FQGNSA. CDR3 size: 13 residues.